The 4 T cell receptor beta chains reported below all come from one sample, sequenced in a study of CD8 T cells in ankylosing spondylitis. Via MiXCR, TCRdb re-called the 5' RACE reads, giving one row per CDR3 protein. The table shows some 250,000 distinct CDR3 sequences, with less than 10% occurring only once. Sequenced input: blood, either unsorted or a sorted T cell fraction (not recorded which). The receptors stem from a male donor with ankylosing spondylitis or in good health (not recorded which).

This clonotype has ten or more counts. This chain connects TRBV20-1 to TRBJ2-7, with 8 bases lining up with TRBD1. Unmatched junction bases numbered 6, after V lost 6 bases and J lost 2 bases. Germline-derived CDR1 and CDR2 are DFQATT and SNEGSKA (reference sequence). The CDR3 consists of 13 residues. CDR3 bases: TGCAGTGCGCTGGGACAGGCTACCTACGAGCAGTACTTC. This encodes CSALGQATYEQYF.

The rearrangement uses TRBV29-1 and TRBJ1-1, with D unclear. The CDR3 extends over 13 amino acids. CDR1 is SQVTM and CDR2 is ANQGSEA in the germline V gene. The germline V and J ends were trimmed by 7 bases and 6 bases, with 18 bases remaining between them. CDR3 DNA: TGCAGCGGCTGGGGTCCGTCTACCCCTGAAGCTTTCTTT. It is translated as CSGWGPSTPEAFF.

The sample holds many counts of this clonotype. The chain joins TRBV7-6 to TRBJ2-3; TRBD2 is a possible D gene (6 bases). Germline lookup yields CDR1 SGHVS and CDR2 FNYEAQ. The CDR3 sequence is 13 residues long. With 2 bases removed from V and 5 bases from J, the gap between germline ends came to 8 bases. CDR3 amino acids: CASSLQRVDTQYF. The CDR3, as DNA: TGTGCCAGCAGCTTACAGCGGGTAGATACGCAGTATTTT.

This clonotype was counted at least ten times. CDR3 nucleotides: TGTGCCAGCAGCTCAGGGGGTGGTACGCAGTATTTT. Translation: CASSSGGGTQYF. The chain carries TRBV7-9 and TRBJ2-3, with 7 bases identical to TRBD1. V gave up 4 bases and J gave up 8 bases; unmatched junction bases: 3. Germline CDR1 is SEHNR and CDR2 is FQNEAQ (reference sequence). The CDR3 sequence is 12 residues long. Drawing the rest from reference TRBV7-9 and TRBJ2-3, the complete variable domain is DTGVSQNPRHKITKRGQNVTFRCDPISEHNRLYWYRQTLGQGPEFLTYFQNEAQLEKSRLLSDRFSAERPKGSFSTLEIQRTEQGDSAMYLCASSSGGGTQYFGPGTRLTVL.